The T cell receptor beta chain under discussion was sequenced for a study of identical twins. No donor was unhealthy or non-Caucasian. This CDR3 has 14 residues. Germline V gene data show CDR1 as SGHTA and CDR2 as FQGNSA. Deletions cut 1 base from V and 15 bases from J, with 19 bases between. This clonotype was seen more than once but under ten times. In TCRdb, the 5' RACE reads were re-called with MiXCR into one record per CDR3 protein. The sample consists of hundreds of thousands of distinct CDR3 sequences, under 9% of them appearing once. Separately, the same data were catalogued under a study of yellow fever vaccine responses in identical twins.

This chain links TRBV7-2 with TRBJ2-1; perhaps TRBD2 as D (6 bases). This clonotype originated in a woman aged 18-35 years in good health. The sample consisted of PBMCs. CDR3 DNA: TGTGCCAGCAGCTTAGGCGGGACGACGCCCCTGGGGTTCTTC. Translated: CASSLGGTTPLGFF.